These T cell receptor beta chains were read from a single sample in a study of human T cells and chemical hapten exposure. A single record per CDR3 protein comes from TCRdb applying MiXCR to the 5' RACE reads. The sample records approximately 110,000 distinct CDR3 sequences, 15% to 20% being singletons. These receptors all stem from a human donor in good health. Both conserved end residues are part of each CDR3. The D gene is left open where the match is weak. Size is stated for part of the rows, as once, few or many counts, or as a class when the clone is expanded.

j_gene: TRBJ2-7
d_gene: TRBD1
v_gene: TRBV5-4
abundance: .
CDR3nt: TGTGCCAGCAGCTTGGGGGACAGAAGCTTTCCCTACGAGCAGTACTTC
CDR3aa: CASSLGDRSFPYEQYF

j_gene: TRBJ2-5
d_gene: .
v_gene: TRBV24-1
abundance: .
CDR3nt: TGTGCCACCAGTGATTTCGGGGTAGGGTTAGAGACCCAGTACTTC
CDR3aa: CATSDFGVGLETQYF

j_gene: TRBJ1-2
d_gene: .
v_gene: TRBV21-1
abundance: .
CDR3nt: TGTGCCAGCAGTTCCCTTGGGGGCAGGGAGTGCTATGGCTACACCTTC
CDR3aa: CASSSLGGRECYGYTF

j_gene: TRBJ1-4
d_gene: .
v_gene: TRBV6-6
abundance: .
CDR3nt: TGTGCCAGCAGGGGCTCTACAGGGATGAGTGAAAAACTGTTTTTT
CDR3aa: CASRGSTGMSEKLFF

j_gene: TRBJ1-4
d_gene: .
v_gene: TRBV6-5
abundance: .
CDR3nt: TGTGCCAGCAGTTACTCGACGGGGCTAAGAAAACTGTTTTTT
CDR3aa: CASSYSTGLRKLFF

j_gene: TRBJ1-2
d_gene: TRBD1
v_gene: TRBV29-1
abundance: few
CDR3nt: TGCAGCGTTGCTACAGGGGGCCAGGGCTACACCTTC
CDR3aa: CSVATGGQGYTF

j_gene: TRBJ2-7
d_gene: TRBD2
v_gene: TRBV3-1
abundance: .
CDR3nt: TGTGCCAGCTCTGGACTAGCGGGAGGCCGAACGTCCTACGAGCAGTACTTC
CDR3aa: CASSGLAGGRTSYEQYF

j_gene: TRBJ2-3
d_gene: .
v_gene: TRBV9
abundance: .
CDR3nt: TGTGCCAGCAGCGTAGATGGAGGGGGCCGAACAGATACGCAGTATTTT
CDR3aa: CASSVDGGGRTDTQYF

j_gene: TRBJ1-4
d_gene: .
v_gene: TRBV6-5
abundance: .
CDR3nt: TGTGCCAGCAGTTCTTCAAGCCTACCTTTGCCCGGCACTAATGAAAAACTGTTTTTT
CDR3aa: CASSSSSLPLPGTNEKLFF

j_gene: TRBJ1-1
d_gene: .
v_gene: TRBV12-3/TRBV12-4
abundance: few
CDR3nt: TGTGCCAGCAGTTTATTGGGGTGGATGAACACTGAAGCTTTCTTT
CDR3aa: CASSLLGWMNTEAFF

j_gene: TRBJ2-7
d_gene: TRBD2
v_gene: TRBV28
abundance: .
CDR3nt: TGTGCCAGCGTACGACTAGCGGGAGTTGGCGAGCAGTACTTC
CDR3aa: CASVRLAGVGEQYF

j_gene: TRBJ1-4
d_gene: .
v_gene: TRBV11-2
abundance: .
CDR3nt: TGTGCCAGCAGCTTTTTAGATTTTCGGTTGAATGAAAAACTGTTTTTT
CDR3aa: CASSFLDFRLNEKLFF

j_gene: TRBJ2-7
d_gene: TRBD1
v_gene: TRBV5-1
abundance: few
CDR3nt: TGCGCCAGCAGCCCTTCAGGACAGGGCTACGAGCAGTACTTC
CDR3aa: CASSPSGQGYEQYF

j_gene: TRBJ1-4
d_gene: TRBD1
v_gene: TRBV4-1
abundance: many
CDR3nt: TGCGCCAGCAGCAAGAATTCCGGGACAGCGTATGAAAAACTGTTTTTT
CDR3aa: CASSKNSGTAYEKLFF

j_gene: TRBJ2-7
d_gene: .
v_gene: TRBV6-5
abundance: .
CDR3nt: TGTGCCAGCAGTTACCGATCAGGTGGTGAGCAGTACTTC
CDR3aa: CASSYRSGGEQYF

j_gene: TRBJ1-1
d_gene: .
v_gene: TRBV5-6
abundance: few
CDR3nt: TGTGCCAGCAGCTTGTGGGGTTACATGAACACTGAAGCTTTCTTT
CDR3aa: CASSLWGYMNTEAFF

j_gene: TRBJ2-3
d_gene: .
v_gene: TRBV5-1
abundance: few
CDR3nt: TGCGCCAGCAGCTCCTCGGTCTTTCGCACAGATACGCAGTATTTT
CDR3aa: CASSSSVFRTDTQYF

j_gene: TRBJ2-1
d_gene: .
v_gene: TRBV21-1
abundance: few
CDR3nt: TGTGCCAGCAGCAGACCGGACCCGCCCGATGAGCAGTTCTTC
CDR3aa: CASSRPDPPDEQFF

j_gene: TRBJ1-5
d_gene: TRBD1
v_gene: TRBV28
abundance: .
CDR3nt: TGTGCCAGCAGGCCAACAGGGGAGGGGAGCAATCAGCCCCAGCATTTT
CDR3aa: CASRPTGEGSNQPQHF

j_gene: TRBJ2-5
d_gene: .
v_gene: TRBV20-1
abundance: few
CDR3nt: TGCAGTGCTACGGCAGACTCCCGCCCCCGTAGGGGAGAGACCCAGTACTTC
CDR3aa: CSATADSRPRRGETQYF

j_gene: TRBJ1-5
d_gene: .
v_gene: TRBV6-6
abundance: few
CDR3nt: TGTGCCAGCAGACACGACCCTTTGAGGGGCGCCAATCAGCCCCAGCATTTT
CDR3aa: CASRHDPLRGANQPQHF

j_gene: TRBJ1-5
d_gene: .
v_gene: TRBV20-1
abundance: .
CDR3nt: TGCAGTGCTCTACAGGGTATCAATCAGCCCCAGCATTTT
CDR3aa: CSALQGINQPQHF

j_gene: TRBJ1-1
d_gene: .
v_gene: TRBV28
abundance: .
CDR3nt: TGTGCCAGCATTAGCCGAGAGAGCACTGAAGCTTTCTTT
CDR3aa: CASISRESTEAFF

j_gene: TRBJ1-1
d_gene: .
v_gene: TRBV20-1
abundance: .
CDR3nt: TGCAGTGCTAGGGACTCCGGCGGGACTGAAGCTTTCTTT
CDR3aa: CSARDSGGTEAFF

j_gene: TRBJ2-7
d_gene: TRBD1
v_gene: TRBV5-1
abundance: .
CDR3nt: TGCGCCAGCAGCCCGATCATCAGACAGGGCTACGAGCAGTACTTC
CDR3aa: CASSPIIRQGYEQYF

j_gene: TRBJ1-1
d_gene: .
v_gene: TRBV25-1
abundance: .
CDR3nt: TGTGCCAGCAAGGGAAAGGGAACTGAAGCTTTCTTT
CDR3aa: CASKGKGTEAFF